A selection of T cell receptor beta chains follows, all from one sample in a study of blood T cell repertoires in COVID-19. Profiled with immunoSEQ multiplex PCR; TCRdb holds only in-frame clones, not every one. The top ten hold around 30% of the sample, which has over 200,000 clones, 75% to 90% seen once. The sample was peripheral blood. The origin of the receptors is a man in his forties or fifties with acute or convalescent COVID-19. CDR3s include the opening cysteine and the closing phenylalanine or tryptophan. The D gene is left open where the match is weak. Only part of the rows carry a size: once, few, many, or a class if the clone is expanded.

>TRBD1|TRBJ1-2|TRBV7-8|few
TGTGCCAGCAGCTCTCGGACAGGGGATAACTATGGCTACACCTTC
CASSSRTGDNYGYTF
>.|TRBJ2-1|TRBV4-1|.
TGCGCCAGCAGCCAACTAACAGGAGCCCGTATCTTCTTC
CASSQLTGARIFF
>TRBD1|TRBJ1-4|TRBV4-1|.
TGCGCCAGCAGCCCGCGGGACAGCCGTAATGAAAAACTGTTTTTT
CASSPRDSRNEKLFF
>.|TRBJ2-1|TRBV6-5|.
TGTGCCAGCCGGATGGGGACTGGGAGGGAGCAGTTCTTC
CASRMGTGREQFF
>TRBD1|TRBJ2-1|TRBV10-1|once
TGCGCCAGCAGTGAATACAGGGGAATTGAGCAGTTCTTC
CASSEYRGIEQFF
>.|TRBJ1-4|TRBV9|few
TGTGCCAGCAGCCCCCGAAGAAGGGTCTCTGGGAGGAAGGAAAAACTGTTTTTT
CASSPRRRVSGRKEKLFF
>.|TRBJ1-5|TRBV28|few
TGTGCCAGCAGTTTAGGTCAGAGCAATCAGCCCCAGCATTTT
CASSLGQSNQPQHF
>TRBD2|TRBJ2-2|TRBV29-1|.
TGCAGCGTTGAATATAGCGGGAGGGCCGGGGAGCTGTTTTTT
CSVEYSGRAGELFF
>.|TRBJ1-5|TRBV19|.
TGTGCCAGTAGTACCCGCAGCCAACAGGGCAATCAGCCCCAGCATTTT
CASSTRSQQGNQPQHF
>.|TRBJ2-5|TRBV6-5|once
TGTGCCAGCAGGGACAGAGTCCAAGAGACCCAGTACTTC
CASRDRVQETQYF
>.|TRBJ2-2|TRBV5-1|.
TGCGCCAGCAGCAGGCCGGGACTCGACACCGGGGAGCTGTTTTTT
CASSRPGLDTGELFF
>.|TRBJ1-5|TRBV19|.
TGTGCCAGTAGCAGACCACAGGAAAATCAGCCCCAGCATTTT
CASSRPQENQPQHF
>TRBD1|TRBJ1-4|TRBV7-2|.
TGTGCCAGCAGCTTAGTTTTCAGGGGGCCCGAAAAACTGTTTTTT
CASSLVFRGPEKLFF
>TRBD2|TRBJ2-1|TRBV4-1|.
TGCGCCAGCAGCCAACTACTAGCGGGATCTCATGAGCAGTTCTTC
CASSQLLAGSHEQFF
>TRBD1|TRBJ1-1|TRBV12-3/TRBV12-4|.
TGTGCCAGCAGGTCAGGGGGCAACACTGAAGCTTTCTTT
CASRSGGNTEAFF
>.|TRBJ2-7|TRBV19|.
TGTGCCAGTAGAATGTCAGGGGCAATACACGAGCAGTACTTC
CASRMSGAIHEQYF
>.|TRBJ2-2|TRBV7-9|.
TGTGCCAGCAGCTATGGGAGTTATGACACCGGGGAGCTGTTTTTT
CASSYGSYDTGELFF
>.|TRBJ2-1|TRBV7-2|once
TGTGCCAGCAGCCTATACCTACGCAATGAGCAGTTCTTC
CASSLYLRNEQFF
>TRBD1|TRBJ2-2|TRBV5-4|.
TGTGCCAGCAGCTGGACAGGGGGCGGACCGACCGGGGAGCTGTTTTTT
CASSWTGGGPTGELFF
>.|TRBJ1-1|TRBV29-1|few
TGCAGCGTGCCTGACAACCTGAACACTGAAGCTTTCTTT
CSVPDNLNTEAFF
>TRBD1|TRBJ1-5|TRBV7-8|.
TGTGCCAGCAGTCCGTGGGGGAACAGGGGGAGGCAGCCCCAGCATTTT
CASSPWGNRGRQPQHF
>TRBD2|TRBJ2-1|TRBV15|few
TGTGCCACCAGCAGGAGCGGGGGAGGAGTCTACAATGAGCAGTTCTTC
CATSRSGGGVYNEQFF
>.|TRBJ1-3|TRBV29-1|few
TGCAGCGTTGATAAACAGGGAGGAAACACCATATATTTT
CSVDKQGGNTIYF
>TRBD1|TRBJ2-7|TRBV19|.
TGTGCCAGTAGTCCCGTGGACAGGGCTGCTTACGAGCAGTACTTC
CASSPVDRAAYEQYF
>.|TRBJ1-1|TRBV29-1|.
TGCAGCGTTGAAATGGCGGGCTTGGGCACTGAAGCTTTCTTT
CSVEMAGLGTEAFF
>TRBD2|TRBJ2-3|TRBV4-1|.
TGCGCCAGCAGCCAATTGCTAGCGGGAGCCACAGATACGCAGTATTTT
CASSQLLAGATDTQYF
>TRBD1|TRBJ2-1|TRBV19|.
TGTGCCAGTAGTACGGGGACAGTCTCCTACAATGAGCAGTTCTTC
CASSTGTVSYNEQFF
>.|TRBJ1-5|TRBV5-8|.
TGTGCCAGCAGCTTGTCCACCGGGAGCAATCAGCCCCAGCATTTT
CASSLSTGSNQPQHF
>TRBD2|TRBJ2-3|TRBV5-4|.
TGTGCCAGCAGCACGGACGTGGCGGGAGTCAGGGATACGCAGTATTTT
CASSTDVAGVRDTQYF
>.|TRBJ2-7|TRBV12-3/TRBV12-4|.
TGTGCCAGCAGTTTTGGGGCTCACGAGCAGTACTTC
CASSFGAHEQYF
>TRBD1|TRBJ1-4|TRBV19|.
TGTGCCAGTAGAGGCGGACAGGATAATGAAAAACTGTTTTTT
CASRGGQDNEKLFF